This T cell receptor (beta chain) was identified during a study of cytomegalovirus exposure and HLA in healthy donors. Study-level points and caveats: Among donors in an Asian-associated ancestry cluster, a later analysis reportedly found fewer N-insertions than the approximately 670-donor mean.

The PCR contained 60 Vbeta and 13 Jbeta primers. Only in-frame clones appear in the TCRdb table, and some are missing; sequencing was by immunoSEQ multiplex PCR. The sample shows some 120,000 clones, roughly two thirds of them seen only once. With respect to this clone: Its antigen is unidentified.

V dropped 2 bases and J dropped 7; count of bases not matched to a gene: 10. CDR1 is SGHNT and CDR2 is YYREEE in the germline V gene (reference sequence). This CDR3 has 15 residues. This clonotype was sampled from a man younger than 45 in good health and CMV-seropositive. This chain uses TRBV5-4 with TRBJ1-2; 8 nucleotides match TRBD1. Sequencing was performed on PBMCs. The CDR3 is CASSLDLGQGGGYTF. The CDR3 DNA reads as TGTGCCAGCAGCTTAGATTTAGGACAGGGCGGTGGCTACACCTTC.